One T cell receptor (beta chain) is described in this entry. Using immunoSEQ multiplex PCR, the repertoire was profiled, and TCRdb retains in-frame clones only, with some absent. In the table there are 650,000 to 800,000 clones, over 60% of which are singletons. The germline gives CDR1 MNHEY, CDR2 SVGAGI. Trimming cost V 6 bases and J 4 bases, with 13 bases left between them. The CDR3 has 14 amino acids. The donor cohort consisted entirely of Caucasian adults residing in Nashville, Tennessee. This entry is derived from a study of shared clonotypes between healthy human individuals. The source of this sequence is a woman between 25 and 40 years old in good health. Sequenced sample: memory CD4+ T cells sorted from blood. Indicated subset: CD45RA-negative fraction. The J gene is TRBJ2-1, the V gene TRBV6-5, with D tentatively TRBD2 (5 bases). CDR3 nucleotides: TGTGCCAGCAGCCCCGGACTGCTATACAATGAGCAGTTCTTC. Protein: CASSPGLLYNEQFF.